This passage covers 20 T cell receptor beta chains from one sample sequenced in a study of Graves' ophthalmopathy and Graves' hyperthyroidism. TCR beta CDR3 regions were amplified from RNA transcripts. After a first-round RT-PCR with HTBI primers, a second-round multiplex PCR was run. TCRdb reprocessed the multiplex PCR reads via MiXCR and lists one record per CDR3 protein. The table has some 750,000 distinct CDR3 sequences, about 44% seen once. What was sequenced was peripheral blood. The source of these receptors is an adult man with Graves' ophthalmopathy.

The J gene is TRBJ1-1, the V gene TRBV2; TRBD1 might be the D (6 bases). The V and J ends lost 5 bases and 3 bases respectively, with 13 bases between them. This CDR3 is built from 14 residues. Germline CDR1 reads SNHLY; CDR2 reads FYNNEI. CDR3 loop: CASSLMRTDTEAFF. The DNA of the CDR3 is TGTGCCAGCAGTTTGATGAGGACAGACACTGAAGCTTTCTTT.

The chain employs TRBV7-8 and TRBJ1-6; D is possibly TRBD1 (5 bases). CDR1 and CDR2 (germline): SGHVS, FQNEAQ. The CDR3 is made up of 18 amino acids. The germline V and J ends were trimmed by 1 base and 2 bases, with 15 bases remaining between them. The CDR3 nucleotides read TGTGCCAGCAGCTTAGGCCTAAAGGGGCGGGCCTATAATTCACCCCTCCACTTT. As protein: CASSLGLKGRAYNSPLHF.

This clonotype was observed many times. The rearrangement uses TRBV29-1 and TRBJ2-7, with D possibly matching TRBD1 (5 bases). The length of the CDR3 is 13 residues. Germline V lookup: CDR1 SQVTM, CDR2 ANQGSEA. V lost 2 bases, J lost 3 bases, and 11 bases lay in between. This chain's CDR3 is CSVEQGSNYEQYF. For the CDR3, the DNA is TGCAGCGTTGAACAGGGTAGTAACTACGAGCAGTACTTC.

This clonotype was seen only a few times. The CDR3 sequence is CASNLGNQPQHF. The CDR3 nucleotides read TGTGCCAGCAACTTAGGTAATCAGCCCCAGCATTTT. The V and J genes are TRBV10-3 and TRBJ1-5, with D hard to call. The CDR3 has 12 amino acids. Germline V lookup: CDR1 ENHRY, CDR2 SYGVKD. V was cut by 10 bases and J by 4 bases, with 11 bases left in between.

CDR3 in amino acids: CASSERGQHGGEQYF. Written as DNA, the CDR3 is TGTGCCAGCAGCGAGAGGGGACAACACGGCGGGGAGCAGTACTTC. The J gene is TRBJ2-7, the V gene TRBV9; tentative D call: TRBD1 (6 bases). Between the trimmed V and J ends, which lost 3 bases and 7 bases, there was a span of 20 bases. This CDR3 spans 15 amino acids. Looked up from germline, CDR1 is SGDLS and CDR2 is YYNGEE.

CDR3 sequence reads: CASSFTGTGYTF. The CDR3 region has the DNA TGTGCCAGCAGTTTCACAGGGACCGGCTACACCTTC. The chain couples TRBV9 to TRBJ1-2; D may be TRBD1 (6 bases). Deletions cut 5 bases from V and 8 bases from J, with 13 bases between. Germline assignment: CDR1 SGDLS and CDR2 YYNGEE. CDR3 size: 12 residues.

Concerning this clonotype: Germline and junction disagree at one end, which may indicate a read error. The V call is TRBV28, the J call TRBJ2-5, with TRBD1 as a possible D gene (6 bases). Germline V gene lookup returns CDR1 MDHEN and CDR2 SYDVKM. The CDR3 runs 14 residues. The DNA of the CDR3 is TGCGCCAGCAGCCAAGACAAACAGGGCTGGACCCAGTACTTC. Translated, it gives CASSQDKQGWTQYF. The full variable domain, rest sourced from reference TRBV28 and TRBJ2-5, is DVKVTQSSRYLVKRTGEKVFLECVQDMDHENMFWYRQDPGLGLRLIYFSYDVKMKEKGDIPEGYSVSREKKERFSLILESASTNQTSMYLCASSQDKQGWTQYFGPGTRLLVL.

The V gene is TRBV25-1, the J gene TRBJ1-1; D remains unclear. V gave up 5 bases and J gave up 1 base, with 11 bases separating them. The CDR3 runs to 14 residues. In germline, CDR1 is MGHDK, CDR2 SYGVNS. CDR3 loop: CASSPSQKNTEAFF. CDR3 DNA: TGTGCCAGCAGTCCCTCTCAGAAGAACACTGAAGCTTTCTTT.

This clonotype was seen many times. This chain joins TRBV20-1 and TRBJ1-5; D gene ambiguous. The CDR3 sequence is 13 residues long. Germline CDR1 reads DFQATT; CDR2 reads SNEGSKA (reference sequence). V lost 3 bases, J lost 2 bases, and 8 bases lay in between. CDR3 amino acids: CSARVQGNQPQHF. In nucleotides, the CDR3 is TGCAGTGCTAGGGTCCAGGGCAATCAGCCCCAGCATTTT.

This clonotype came up many times. The V and J genes are TRBV29-1 and TRBJ2-7; possibly TRBD1 or TRBD2 for D (5 bases each). Germline CDR1 SQVTM, CDR2 ANQGSEA. Trimming cost V 5 bases and J 0 bases, with 14 bases left between them. The CDR3 spans 14 residues. The CDR3 spells CSVYPGPHSYEQYF. CDR3 nucleotide sequence: TGCAGCGTTTACCCGGGACCGCACTCCTACGAGCAGTACTTC.

V and J are TRBV20-1 and TRBJ2-7; D gene ambiguous. Trimming shortened V by 5 bases and J by 0 bases, and 14 bases separated the two germline ends. This CDR3 region has 14 residues. Germline CDR1 is DFQATT and CDR2 is SNEGSKA (reference sequence). The CDR3 reads CSAGRPGISYEQYF. DNA of the CDR3: TGCAGTGCTGGGCGCCCGGGCATCTCCTACGAGCAGTACTTC.

This clonotype was found a few times. The chain employs TRBV7-3 and TRBJ1-1, with D possibly matching TRBD1 (5 bases). The CDR3 consists of 16 residues. The germline V and J ends were trimmed by 5 bases and 4 bases, with 20 bases remaining between them. CDR1 is SGHTA, CDR2 FQGTGA, per germline. CDR3 sequence (DNA): TGTGCCAGCAGCCCCCGTAAGGGGCGGGTGGGCACTGAAGCTTTCTTT. This translates into CASSPRKGRVGTEAFF.

This chain connects TRBV20-1 to TRBJ2-2; 9 positions agree with TRBD2. Germline trimming cut 1 base from V and 0 bases from J; bases unmatched to any gene: 3. Per germline, CDR1 DFQATT and CDR2 SNEGSKA (reference sequence). The CDR3 has 16 residues. In DNA form, the CDR3 reads TGCAGTGCTAGAGGACTAGCGGAATCGAACACCGGGGAGCTGTTTTTT. Translation: CSARGLAESNTGELFF.

The chain employs TRBV25-1 and TRBJ2-7, with 7 bases that match TRBD1. CDR1 and CDR2 from the germline V gene are MGHDK and SYGVNS. The J segment lost 2 bases and the V segment lost 6 bases, leaving 10 bases of the junction unmatched. This CDR3 contains 15 residues. The CDR3 DNA is TGTGCCAGCAGACCGCCCGGGACAGCCACCTACGAGCAGTACTTC. This translates into CASRPPGTATYEQYF.

To note about this clonotype: A much larger clone differs from this one at a single base, so this may be a read error. V and J are TRBV7-9 and TRBJ1-2; D is ambiguous. There are 14 residues in the CDR3. From germline, CDR1 is SEHNR and CDR2 FQNEAQ (reference sequence). CDR3: CASSIASRNYGYTF. CDR3 nucleotide sequence: TGTGCCAGCAGCATAGCCTCCCGCAACTATGGCTACACCTTC.

The sample holds a few counts of this clonotype. The V and J genes are TRBV9 and TRBJ1-1, with D hard to call. Deletions cut 4 bases from V and 0 bases from J, with 10 bases between. This CDR3 has 14 residues. Germline CDR1 and CDR2: SGDLS and YYNGEE. CDR3 in DNA: TGTGCCAGCAGCACGGGTAATATGAACACTGAAGCTTTCTTT. Its translation is CASSTGNMNTEAFF.

The chain couples TRBV10-3 to TRBJ1-4, with D hard to call. CDR3 length equals 12 residues. V was cut by 4 bases and J by 4 bases, with 4 bases left in between. The germline CDR1 and CDR2 sequences are ENHRY and SYGVKD. CDR3 coding DNA: TGTGCCATCAGTGCTCGTAATGAAAAACTGTTTTTT. Its protein is CAISARNEKLFF.

The chain recombines TRBV19 with TRBJ1-2; a weak D match, TRBD1 (5 bases). Germline CDR1 and CDR2: LNHDA and SQIVND (reference sequence). The V end lost 5 bases, the J end lost 0 bases, and 19 bases lay between the germline ends. The CDR3 spans 17 residues. In DNA form, the CDR3 reads TGTGCCAGTAGTCGTTTCTCGGGGCGAACAACTAACTATGGCTACACCTTC. It codes for CASSRFSGRTTNYGYTF.

Many counts were recorded for this clonotype. The chain is built from TRBV10-3 and TRBJ2-7; a possible D gene is TRBD2 (6 bases). CDR3 length: 15 residues. Trimming pared 3 bases from V and 1 base from J, leaving 13 bases between. The germline gives CDR1 ENHRY, CDR2 SYGVKD. CDR3 DNA: TGTGCCATCAGTGATCCCGCGGGGTTGTCCTACGAGCAGTACTTC. This gives the protein CAISDPAGLSYEQYF.

The table lists this clonotype with a few counts. The CDR3 DNA follows: TGTGCCAGCAGCCTACAGGGGGAGATCACTGAAGCTTTCTTT. Translation: CASSLQGEITEAFF. V usage is TRBV7-8 and J usage is TRBJ1-1, with TRBD1 matching 8 bases. Germline V gives CDR1 SGHVS, CDR2 FQNEAQ. The CDR3 has 14 amino acids. Trimming at V came to 5 bases and at J to 4 bases, leaving 6 bases not matched to a gene.